Here is one TCR beta chain with its context. What it binds is not known. At one boundary the junction diverges from the germline segment, which might be a read error. The PCR made use of 60 Vbeta and 13 Jbeta primers. Sequencing used immunoSEQ multiplex PCR; TCRdb keeps in-frame clones, though not all of them. The data contain about 140,000 clones, 84% of them seen just once; the ten biggest clones take up around 2.5%. Germline V lookup: CDR1 SGHRS, CDR2 YFSETQ. The CDR3 length is 20 residues. This specimen belongs to a study of cytomegalovirus exposure and HLA in healthy donors. Overall study findings and caveats: With DRB1 most and HLA-C fewest, TCR association rates differed between HLA loci in a later analysis.

The rearrangement uses TRBV5-1 and TRBJ2-6, with D maybe TRBD2 (7 bases). Source material: PBMCs. The receptor's source is a boy aged 2 to 9 in good health and CMV-seronegative. CDR3 residues: CASSLDGGPREGGWANALTF. CDR3 DNA: TGCGCCAGCAGCTTGGATGGCGGGCCCAGGGAGGGGGGTTGGGCCAACGCCCTGACTTTC.